This entry is about one T cell receptor (beta chain). The antigen remains undetermined. The nonmyeloablative bone marrow transplants came from related graft donors, with transient mixed chimerism. Unstimulated Tregs (CD4+CD25+CD127-) and CD4+CD25- non-Tregs were sorted from PBMCs. This table comes from immunoSEQ multiplex PCR, and its TCRdb copy is limited to in-frame clones, with some not included. The table includes under 90,000 clones, more than 85% detected once. The entry originates in a study of Tregs in tolerant kidney transplant recipients. Overall study findings and caveats: Biological reproducibility was not directly addressed, but technical replication error appeared minimal. Antigen-driven expansion was suggested because donor-specific Tregs expanded more than all Tregs in tolerant patients.

The sequence derives from a human patient who received a combined kidney and bone marrow transplant. The T cells may come from the graft donor. This material consisted of CD4+ T cells from blood (PBMCs), taken 24 months after the transplant.

The CDR3 is CASNKGQTYNEQFF. As DNA, the CDR3 is TGTGCCAGCAACAAGGGACAGACCTACAATGAGCAGTTCTTC. The rearrangement links TRBV6-6 to TRBJ2-1; 7 nucleotides line up with TRBD1. The CDR3 has 14 amino acids. The V and J ends lost 7 bases and 2 bases, in that order; junction bases with no gene match: 5. CDR1 MNHNY and CDR2 SVGAGI come from the germline V gene (reference sequence).